Listed below are T cell receptor beta chains from one sample, sequenced in a study of blood T cell repertoires in COVID-19. Assay: immunoSEQ multiplex PCR; the TCRdb copy retains only in-frame clones and omits some. The sample holds roughly 200,000 clones, roughly 77% seen once. The specimen sequenced was peripheral blood. The receptors were sampled from a woman in her thirties or forties with COVID-19, enrolled during active disease. The conserved cysteine and the conserved F or W are not part of the CDR3 here. The order of the fields is V gene, J gene, CDR3 protein.

V: TRBV18; J: TRBJ2-1; CDR3: ASSPLSGSSYNEQF
V: TRBV5-1; J: TRBJ1-2; CDR3: ASSFLDRGRGYGYT
V: TRBV5-4; J: TRBJ1-2; CDR3: ASSLPDRNPYGYT
V: TRBV12-3/TRBV12-4; J: TRBJ2-7; CDR3: ASSFGGYEQY
V: TRBV3-1/TRBV3-2; J: TRBJ1-2; CDR3: ASSQDLYGYT
V: TRBV4-1; J: TRBJ1-5; CDR3: ASSQDTTVNQPQH
V: TRBV5-1; J: TRBJ2-6; CDR3: ASVTGSGANVLT
V: TRBV5-4; J: TRBJ1-2; CDR3: ASSFDRNYGYT
V: TRBV13; J: TRBJ2-6; CDR3: ASTQGLFSSGANVLT
V: TRBV9; J: TRBJ1-6; CDR3: ASSPQGSVDNSPLH
V: TRBV5-5; J: TRBJ2-2; CDR3: ASTSTGELF
V: TRBV3-1/TRBV3-2; J: TRBJ2-3; CDR3: ASSNSGPITDTQY
V: TRBV7-8; J: TRBJ1-1; CDR3: ASSQRTGPEAF
V: TRBV6-4; J: TRBJ2-1; CDR3: ATQGGTGNEQF
V: TRBV27; J: TRBJ2-6; CDR3: ASSPSPDSSGANVLT
V: TRBV6-5; J: TRBJ2-7; CDR3: ASSYGLRSYEQY
V: TRBV25-1; J: TRBJ2-7; CDR3: ASSEVSGRHEQY
V: TRBV7-2; J: TRBJ2-1; CDR3: ASSPQPGLAGALEF
V: TRBV15; J: TRBJ2-7; CDR3: ATSRDSSFKGDEQY
V: TRBV12-5; J: TRBJ1-5; CDR3: ASGNRVWPQH